Listed below are T cell receptor beta chains from one sample, sequenced in a study of cytomegalovirus exposure and HLA in healthy donors. The assay was immunoSEQ multiplex PCR, and TCRdb's table has in-frame clones only and misses some. The table lists a few hundred thousand clones, nearly 90% of them singletons, with less than 0.4% in the top ten. Material: PBMCs. These TCRs come from a young woman in good health and CMV-seronegative. The conserved cysteine and the conserved F or W are not part of the CDR3 here. The size field is filled for only some rows; it gives once, few, many or a size class.

V gene	clone size	CDR3 protein
TRBV10-3	NA	AISGDTVPEPQH
TRBV6-5	NA	ASRNRGGTDTQY
TRBV6-6	NA	ASSLSGTGLSPLH
TRBV19	NA	ASSMAGQGQETQY
TRBV18	NA	ASSPMGQGGSYNSPLH
TRBV19	NA	ASSIQGEWETQY
TRBV7-9	NA	ASSLASGVDSPLH
TRBV5-1	NA	ASSLSSSYGYT
TRBV30	NA	AWRQWRTVQETQY
TRBV7-9	NA	ASQTSRQQDNSPLH
TRBV28	once	ASSLPQRKTQY
TRBV10-2	NA	ASSERVGEAF
TRBV27	NA	ASSLSSDYEQY
TRBV5-1	NA	ASSPDRLNTEAF
TRBV27	once	ASSFLDRLDNEQF
TRBV28	NA	ASSLTGLAHEQF
TRBV11-3	NA	ASSSPRVNTEAF
TRBV6-6	once	ASSRLAGAAGELF
TRBV27	NA	ARSFVAVRSPLH
TRBV19	NA	ASSGGLAGAQKRNEQF
TRBV4-1	NA	ASSQDRGFVYEQY
TRBV11-2	once	AVSGNAFGELF
TRBV5-4	NA	ASSRALISGGAGYEQY
TRBV6-1	NA	ASSGKRRGDTGELF
TRBV6-5	NA	ASRVTGTNYGYT
TRBV5-1	NA	ASSVGSHNEQF
TRBV10-3	few	AIRTQGEGSPLH
TRBV28	NA	ASSHRGLQETQY
TRBV11-2	NA	ASSLDLGAGNQPQH
TRBV7-2	NA	ASSLVAGTRTDTQY
TRBV4-1	NA	ASSQHGTGSYEQY
TRBV28	NA	ASSLPGQTNTEAF
TRBV7-2	NA	ASRKFRGEETQY
TRBV7-2	NA	ASSTDTNTEAF
TRBV28	NA	ASSPPGQGGTGELF
TRBV6-1	NA	ASSDSYRGLETQY
TRBV18	NA	ASLEQDSYEQY
TRBV10-3	NA	AISESTGEETQY
TRBV19	NA	ASSTAGFQTQY
TRBV5-6	NA	ASSFLAGSNGELF
TRBV4-1	NA	ASSQGRPTGELF
TRBV4-3	NA	ASSQDWAGRSYNEQF
TRBV14	NA	ASSQSPGGPQH
TRBV9	NA	ASSTQGGANGYT
TRBV29-1	NA	SVEGTQNTEAF